Presented here are 32 T cell receptor beta chains from one specimen sequenced in a study of T cells in Graves' hyperthyroidism and ophthalmopathy. The CDR3 regions of TCR beta were amplified from RNA transcripts. First-round RT-PCR targeting the TCR CDR3 was performed with the HTBI primer set. TCRdb reanalysed the multiplex PCR reads using MiXCR and keeps one entry per CDR3 protein. The sample yields more than 500,000 distinct CDR3 sequences, about 45% seen once. Source material: peripheral blood or thyroid tissue (not recorded which). These receptors all come from an adult woman with Graves' disease, either hyperthyroidism or ophthalmopathy (not recorded which).

The chain links TRBV10-3 to TRBJ1-2; D gene uncertain. The germline CDR1 and CDR2 sequences are ENHRY and SYGVKD. Deletions cut 7 bases from V and 4 bases from J, with 13 bases between. The CDR3 has 13 amino acids. CDR3 protein: CAIKYPGSYGYTF. The CDR3 region has the DNA TGTGCCATCAAATACCCTGGGAGCTATGGCTACACCTTC.

CDR3: CAISLSSYEQYF. The CDR3 DNA sequence: TGTGCCATCAGCCTCTCTTCCTACGAGCAGTACTTC. The chain combines TRBV10-3 with TRBJ2-7; D gene uncertain. Trimming cost V 6 bases and J 1 base, with 7 bases left between them. CDR1 is ENHRY, CDR2 SYGVKD, per germline. The CDR3 runs 12 residues.

The V gene is TRBV7-2, the J gene TRBJ2-5; D may correspond to TRBD1 or TRBD2 (6 bases each). V was cut by 2 bases and J by 9 bases, with 19 bases left in between. This CDR3 has 15 amino acids. Germline V gene lookup returns CDR1 SGHTA and CDR2 FQGNSA. CDR3 protein: CASSLRRQKGGPQYF. In nucleotides, the CDR3 is TGTGCCAGCAGCTTACGGAGACAAAAGGGGGGTCCCCAGTACTTC. Looking up the rest from reference TRBV7-2 and TRBJ2-5 gives the full variable domain: GAGVSQSPSNKVTEKGKDVELRCDPISGHTALYWYRQSLGQGLEFLIYFQGNSAPDKSGLPSDRFSAERTGGSVSTLTIQRTQQEDSAVYLCASSLRRQKGGPQYFGPGTRLLVL.

The rearrangement joins TRBV7-9 to TRBJ2-7; 8 bases line up with TRBD1. CDR1 is SEHNR and CDR2 is FQNEAQ in the germline V gene (reference sequence). With 5 bases clipped from V and 2 bases from J, the junction kept 5 bases outside the gene matches. The CDR3 is 14 amino acids. The CDR3 loop reads CASSAGQVPYEQYF. CDR3 coding DNA: TGTGCCAGCAGCGCGGGACAGGTCCCCTACGAGCAGTACTTC. The entire variable domain, with the rest obtained from reference TRBV7-9 and TRBJ2-7, is as follows: DTGVSQNPRHKITKRGQNVTFRCDPISEHNRLYWYRQTLGQGPEFLTYFQNEAQLEKSRLLSDRFSAERPKGSFSTLEIQRTEQGDSAMYLCASSAGQVPYEQYFGPGTRLTVT.

Concerning this clonotype: One end of the junction is discordant with germline, which a read error may explain. The DNA of the CDR3 is TGCGCCAGCAGCTTGGGACAGTACACCGGGGAGCTGTACTTC. It is translated as CASSLGQYTGELYF. V gene TRBV5-1 combines with J gene TRBJ2-7; D may match TRBD1 or TRBD2 (5 bases each). This CDR3 has 14 amino acids. Per germline, CDR1 SGHRS and CDR2 YFSETQ.

This clonotype is a singleton in its sample. CDR3 sequence: CASSVEVGVNTEAFF. CDR3 nucleotides: TGTGCCAGCAGCGTAGAGGTGGGGGTGAACACTGAAGCTTTCTTT. This chain links TRBV9 with TRBJ1-1; TRBD1 is a possible D gene (5 bases). Germline loops: CDR1 SGDLS, CDR2 YYNGEE. The CDR3 spans 15 residues. V gave up 0 bases and J gave up 0 bases, with 9 bases separating them.

Turning to this clonotype: With a much larger clone just one base away, this may be a read error. The J gene is TRBJ2-7, the V gene TRBV7-9; D call uncertain. The CDR3 loop spans 14 amino acids. Trimming shortened V by 3 bases and J by 0 bases, and 9 bases separated the two germline ends. Germline CDR1 and CDR2: SEHNR and FQNEAQ (reference sequence). This CDR3 is CASSLILGSYEQYF. The CDR3 nucleotides read TGTGCCAGCAGCTTGATATTAGGCTCCTACGAGCAGTACTTC.

The chain carries TRBV5-1 and TRBJ1-2; 8 bases align to TRBD1. J gave up 4 bases and V 6 bases, and 11 bases lay outside the gene matches. Germline V CDR1 and CDR2: SGHRS, YFSETQ. The CDR3 consists of 15 residues. CDR3 nucleotides: TGCGCCAGCACCCCAATCGGACAGGGCGGCTATGGCTACACCTTC. This translates into CASTPIGQGGYGYTF.

V is TRBV10-3 and J is TRBJ1-2; D unclear. This CDR3 has 14 residues. CDR1 and CDR2 (germline): ENHRY, SYGVKD. V was trimmed by 4 bases and J by 2 bases, leaving 11 bases between them. In DNA, the CDR3 is TGTGCCATCAGTGTTGGACCGGTCAACTATGGCTACACCTTC. Translation gives CAISVGPVNYGYTF.

This clonotype was found many times. The chain has TRBV20-1 and TRBJ2-7, with D maybe TRBD2 (7 bases). With 6 bases removed from V and 4 bases from J, the gap between germline ends came to 16 bases. The germline gives CDR1 DFQATT, CDR2 SNEGSKA (reference sequence). CDR3 length: 13 amino acids. This CDR3 is CSAWGGHRYEQYF. DNA of the CDR3: TGCAGTGCCTGGGGGGGACACCGATACGAGCAGTACTTC.

This clonotype occurred many times. CDR3 loop: CASSRRGGDEQYF. CDR3 in DNA: TGTGCCAGCAGCCGGAGGGGGGGCGACGAGCAGTACTTC. The chain is built from TRBV7-2 and TRBJ2-7; the D gene is possibly TRBD2 (7 bases). From germline, CDR1 is SGHTA and CDR2 FQGNSA. The V end lost 5 bases, the J end lost 5 bases, and 13 bases lay between the germline ends. The length of the CDR3 is 13 residues.

V is TRBV7-3 and J is TRBJ1-4; TRBD1 agrees at 7 bases. The germline V gene has CDR1 SGHTA and CDR2 FQGTGA. The V and J ends lost 8 bases and 3 bases, in that order; junction bases with no gene match: 12. This CDR3 has 16 residues. CDR3 bases: TGTGCCAGCCTACCTCCTCCGGGACAGCCTAATGAAAAACTGTTTTTT. It is translated as CASLPPPGQPNEKLFF.

This clonotype was counted ten times or more. The genes are TRBV10-3 and TRBJ2-7, with D hard to call. V dropped 0 bases and J dropped 2 bases, with 5 bases sitting between them. CDR3 length: 13 amino acids. Germline values: CDR1 ENHRY, CDR2 SYGVKD. The CDR3, as DNA: TGTGCCATCAGTGAGTCGACCCCCTACGAGCAGTACTTC. Translation gives CAISESTPYEQYF.

This clonotype was detected ten times or more. This chain uses TRBV28 with TRBJ2-7; 7 nucleotides align to TRBD2. The V gene end was trimmed by 3 bases and the J gene end by 2 bases; junction bases not matched to a gene: 4. From germline, CDR1 is MDHEN and CDR2 SYDVKM. This CDR3 spans 14 amino acids. CDR3 sequence reads: CASSFHRGAYEQYF. The CDR3 DNA is TGTGCCAGCAGTTTTCACCGGGGGGCCTACGAGCAGTACTTC.

This sequence joins TRBV9 and TRBJ1-5; the match to TRBD1 covers 9 bases. This CDR3 is 15 amino acids long. J lost 3 bases, V lost 5 bases, and 6 bases had no gene match. Germline-derived CDR1 and CDR2 are SGDLS and YYNGEE. CDR3 residues: CASSEGTGNNQPQHF. The CDR3 DNA is TGTGCCAGCAGTGAAGGGACAGGGAACAATCAGCCCCAGCATTTT.

To note about this clonotype: Its ends do not fully match the called genes, so a read error is possible. The chain uses TRBV2 and TRBJ2-2, with TRBD2 matching 12 bases. The CDR3 contains 19 residues. The germline CDR1 and CDR2 sequences are SNHLY and FYNNEI. The CDR3, as DNA: TGTGCCAGCAGTGAAGGGGAGACTCTAGCGGGAGGGGGCACCGGGGAGCTGTCTTGG. Its translation: CASSEGETLAGGGTGELSW. Combining the CDR3 with reference TRBV2 and TRBJ2-2 gives the whole variable domain EPEVTQTPSHQVTQMGQEVILRCVPISNHLYFYWYRQILGQKVEFLVSFYNNEISEKSEIFDDQFSVERPDGSNFTLKIRSTKLEDSAMYFCASSEGETLAGGGTGELSWGEGSRLTVL.

The table lists this clonotype with many counts. This chain joins TRBV7-9 and TRBJ1-2; no clear D. The germline V gene encodes CDR1 SEHNR and CDR2 FQNEAQ (reference sequence). CDR3 length: 14 amino acids. V was trimmed by 1 base and J by 8 bases, leaving 14 bases between them. In nucleotides, the CDR3 is TGTGCCAGCAGCTTAGACCGGGTCGTTTGGGGCTACACCTTC. Translation: CASSLDRVVWGYTF.

This clonotype was counted once. The chain carries TRBV10-3 and TRBJ2-2; D unclear. The CDR3 contains 13 residues. The germline V gene has CDR1 ENHRY and CDR2 SYGVKD. Deletions cut 3 bases from V and 6 bases from J, with 8 bases between. For the CDR3, the DNA is TGTGCCATCAGTGAAGGTTCGGCCGGGGAGCTGTTTTTT. Translating gives CAISEGSAGELFF.

This clonotype was found many times. V and J are TRBV7-9 and TRBJ2-5; D perhaps matches TRBD2 (6 bases). The CDR3 length is 15 residues. V was clipped by 5 bases and J by 1 base, with 14 bases between them. The germline V gene encodes CDR1 SEHNR and CDR2 FQNEAQ (reference sequence). Written as DNA, the CDR3 is TGTGCCAGCAGCCGCCCGGCGGGAATCCAAGAGACCCAGTACTTC. Amino acid sequence: CASSRPAGIQETQYF. Complete variable domain (other parts from reference TRBV7-9 and TRBJ2-5): DTGVSQNPRHKITKRGQNVTFRCDPISEHNRLYWYRQTLGQGPEFLTYFQNEAQLEKSRLLSDRFSAERPKGSFSTLEIQRTEQGDSAMYLCASSRPAGIQETQYFGPGTRLLVL.

J is TRBJ2-3 and V is TRBV7-9; tentative D call: TRBD1 (6 bases). The length of the CDR3 is 16 residues. V dropped 5 bases and J dropped 0 bases, with 15 bases sitting between them. The V gene's germline CDR1 is SEHNR and CDR2 FQNEAQ (reference sequence). CDR3 region: CASSAGTPTSTDTQYF. The DNA for the CDR3 is TGTGCCAGCAGCGCTGGGACACCGACGAGCACAGATACGCAGTATTTT.

The chain joins TRBV27 to TRBJ1-4; the match to TRBD1 covers 9 bases. CDR3 length: 15 residues. In germline, CDR1 is MNHEY, CDR2 SMNVEV (reference sequence). The V and J ends lost 6 bases and 6 bases, in that order; junction bases with no gene match: 8. The CDR3 region is CASSTTRTGDEKLFF. The CDR3 bases are TGTGCCAGCAGCACGACCCGGACAGGGGATGAAAAACTGTTTTTT.

This clonotype has at least ten counts. The V gene is TRBV2, the J gene TRBJ1-6, with a possible D match to TRBD1 (6 bases). This CDR3 is built from 12 residues. V was pared by 9 bases and J by 8 bases, with 11 bases between. The germline gives CDR1 SNHLY, CDR2 FYNNEI. The CDR3 is CARGYRDSPLHF. Here the CDR3 DNA reads TGTGCCAGAGGTTACAGGGATTCACCCCTCCACTTT. Together with reference TRBV2 and TRBJ1-6, the CDR3 gives the full variable domain: EPEVTQTPSHQVTQMGQEVILRCVPISNHLYFYWYRQILGQKVEFLVSFYNNEISEKSEIFDDQFSVERPDGSNFTLKIRSTKLEDSAMYFCARGYRDSPLHFGNGTRLTVT.

At least ten counts were recorded for this clonotype. V usage is TRBV2 and J usage is TRBJ2-2; D not resolved. V shed 6 bases and J shed 4 bases, with 15 bases lying between them. The CDR3 covers 15 residues. CDR1 and CDR2 (germline): SNHLY, FYNNEI. In nucleotides, the CDR3 is TGTGCCAGCAGGACTGACATTCTAGTCACCGGGGAGCTGTTTTTT. It specifies CASRTDILVTGELFF.

This clonotype was observed a few times. Since the CDR3 does not end with the conserved phenylalanine or tryptophan, this likely comes from a read error. The DNA is omitted, as the CDR3 cannot be located on it reliably, and the CDR3 follows TCRdb's listing. This chain uses TRBV7-2 with TRBJ1-1; the D call in the table, TRBD1, was not verified against the DNA. Germline CDR1 and CDR2: SGHTA and FQGNSA. The CDR3 contains 8 residues when both ends are counted. The CDR3 sequence: CASSVRQG.

This clonotype was counted ten times or more. Mismatch with germline at one junction end may stem from a read error. The chain has TRBV7-2 and TRBJ1-2, with 8 bases lining up with TRBD1. CDR1 is SGHTA and CDR2 is FQGNSA in the germline V gene. CDR3 length: 13 residues. As DNA, the CDR3 is TGTGCCAGCAGCTTAGACGGGACAGGCGGGCCTAACTTC. Amino acids: CASSLDGTGGPNF.

This clonotype was detected many times. J is TRBJ2-7 and V is TRBV20-1; 12 bases align to TRBD2. Per the germline V gene, CDR1 is DFQATT and CDR2 is SNEGSKA (reference sequence). Trimming cost V 3 bases and J 2 bases; bases outside gene matches: 2. This CDR3 is 14 amino acids long. CDR3 region: CSASPSGRAYEQYF. In DNA, the CDR3 is TGCAGTGCTAGTCCTAGCGGGAGGGCCTACGAGCAGTACTTC.

The rearrangement joins TRBV7-9 to TRBJ1-2, with D tentatively TRBD1 (6 bases). The CDR3 has 15 amino acids. Trimming took off 1 base at V and 1 base at J, with 10 bases between the two ends. In germline, CDR1 is SEHNR, CDR2 FQNEAQ (reference sequence). CDR3 in amino acids: CASSLGTDYNYGYTF. CDR3 nucleotide sequence: TGTGCCAGCAGCTTAGGGACAGATTATAACTATGGCTACACCTTC.

This clonotype was seen ten or more times. The chain combines TRBV20-1 with TRBJ1-4; 8 positions agree with TRBD1. The V gene's germline CDR1 is DFQATT and CDR2 SNEGSKA (reference sequence). The junction had 7 bases not matched to a gene; V was cut back by 2 bases and J by 8 bases. CDR3 length: 14 amino acids. The CDR3 is CSARRTGRGEKLFF. The CDR3 DNA follows: TGCAGTGCTAGACGGACAGGGAGGGGAGAAAAACTGTTTTTT.

V and J are TRBV5-4 and TRBJ2-6, with 7 bases identical to TRBD1. The CDR3 is made up of 17 amino acids. Germline V lookup: CDR1 SGHNT, CDR2 YYREEE (reference sequence). Trimming took 3 bases from V and 2 from J; bases not matched to a gene: 8. CDR3 region: CASSSKGDSPGANVLTF. In DNA, the CDR3 is TGTGCCAGCAGCTCGAAAGGGGACAGCCCTGGGGCCAACGTCCTGACTTTC.

V usage is TRBV20-1 and J usage is TRBJ2-5; the D is unclear. Germline V CDR1 and CDR2: DFQATT, SNEGSKA (reference sequence). The V and J ends lost 6 bases and 5 bases respectively, with 10 bases between them. The CDR3 runs 11 residues. In DNA form, the CDR3 reads TGCAGTGCACCCCCTTGGGAGACCCAGTACTTC. Translating it yields CSAPPWETQYF.

The chain has TRBV7-9 and TRBJ2-7; 14 positions agree with TRBD2. From germline, CDR1 is SEHNR and CDR2 FQNEAQ (reference sequence). CDR3 length: 16 residues. Trimming removed 5 bases from V and 3 bases from J; junction bases left unmatched: 6. CDR3 protein: CASSAPGTSGGYEQYF. The CDR3 nucleotides are TGTGCCAGCAGCGCTCCCGGGACTAGCGGGGGCTACGAGCAGTACTTC.

The table lists this clonotype with many counts. The rearrangement uses TRBV2 and TRBJ2-7, with 11 bases matching TRBD2. V trimming: 6 bases; J trimming: 2 bases; junction bases outside the gene matches: 3. Germline CDR1 is SNHLY and CDR2 is FYNNEI. CDR3 size: 14 residues. CDR3 bases: TGTGCCAGCAGGGGGACTAGCGGAGCCTACGAGCAGTACTTC. Its translation: CASRGTSGAYEQYF.